These T cell receptor beta chains were read from a single sample in a study of tumor-infiltrating lymphocytes in primary liver carcinoma. TCRdb re-derived calls from the multiplex PCR reads in MiXCR, one entry per CDR3 protein. The sample records roughly 330,000 distinct CDR3 sequences, almost 65% being singletons. The sample was peripheral blood. These receptor sequences come from a man aged 35-49 years with primary liver carcinoma and hepatitis B virus infection. Each CDR3 is given with its conserved first and last residue. A D gene is named only where the DNA matches it firmly. Where a row states a size, it is once, few, many or the class of an expanded clone; other rows omit it.

D: -; V: TRBV18; J: TRBJ2-2; size: -; CDR3: CASSPSNPGRTGELFF; DNA: TGTGCCAGCTCACCATCGAATCCGGGGAGAACCGGGGAGCTGTTTTTT
D: -; V: TRBV11-2; J: TRBJ2-1; size: -; CDR3: CASRLTGEGGNKQFF; DNA: TGTGCCAGCAGGCTGACAGGGGAGGGTGGCAATAAGCAGTTCTTC
D: -; V: TRBV29-1; J: TRBJ2-5; size: many; CDR3: CSVEDTQGPQYF; DNA: TGCAGCGTTGAAGACACTCAGGGCCCCCAGTACTTC
D: -; V: TRBV13; J: TRBJ2-3; size: few; CDR3: CASSLALGTRLYDTQYF; DNA: TGTGCCAGCAGCTTAGCTCTTGGGACTCGTCTCTACGATACGCAGTATTTT
D: -; V: TRBV5-6; J: TRBJ2-3; size: -; CDR3: CARSLEFGYSTDTQYF; DNA: TGTGCCAGAAGCTTGGAATTTGGGTATAGCACAGATACGCAGTATTTT
D: -; V: TRBV10-3; J: TRBJ1-5; size: many; CDR3: CAISEPAGQLLQHF; DNA: TGTGCCATCAGTGAACCCGCAGGGCAACTCCTACAGCATTTT
D: TRBD1; V: TRBV6-2/TRBV6-3; J: TRBJ1-1; size: many; CDR3: CASRKIQPGTVNTEAFF; DNA: TGTGCCAGCAGAAAAATTCAACCCGGGACAGTGAACACTGAAGCTTTCTTT
D: -; V: TRBV13; J: TRBJ2-2; size: few; CDR3: CASSLFGSTGELFF; DNA: TGTGCCAGCAGCTTATTCGGGTCTACCGGGGAGCTGTTTTTT
D: -; V: TRBV29-1; J: TRBJ1-2; size: -; CDR3: CNAEGKDSHGYTF; DNA: TGCAACGCTGAGGGGAAGGACAGCCATGGCTACACCTTC
D: TRBD2; V: TRBV29-1; J: TRBJ2-7; size: many; CDR3: CSVRAGGSEQYF; DNA: TGCAGCGTTAGGGCGGGAGGTTCAGAGCAGTACTTC
D: -; V: TRBV5-5; J: TRBJ2-7; size: -; CDR3: CASILVAGGRNEQYF; DNA: TGTGCCAGCATCTTGGTGGCAGGGGGGCGGAACGAGCAGTACTTC
D: TRBD2; V: TRBV10-3; J: TRBJ2-3; size: -; CDR3: CARGLNKDTQYF; DNA: TGTGCCAGGGGACTAAACAAAGATACGCAGTATTTT
D: TRBD2; V: TRBV18; J: TRBJ2-5; size: -; CDR3: CASSPLAGGLQETQYF; DNA: TGTGCCAGCTCGCCATTGGCGGGAGGGCTGCAGGAGACCCAGTACTTC
D: -; V: TRBV11-2; J: TRBJ2-7; size: -; CDR3: CASSLGPTTYERYF; DNA: TGTGCCAGCAGCTTAGGTCCCACAACCTATGAGCGGTACTTC
D: TRBD1; V: TRBV11-2; J: TRBJ1-5; size: -; CDR3: CTSSLGDRVTNQPQHF; DNA: TGTACCAGCAGTTTGGGGGACAGGGTAACCAATCAGCCCCAGCATTTT
D: -; V: TRBV4-3; J: TRBJ2-2; size: -; CDR3: CASSQDLRAGEPFF; DNA: TGCGCTAGCAGCCAAGATCTCCGGGCCGGGGAGCCGTTTTTT
D: -; V: TRBV30; J: TRBJ1-5; size: many; CDR3: CAWSGRGRDQPQHF; DNA: TGTGCCTGGAGCGGCAGGGGAAGGGATCAGCCCCAGCATTTT
D: -; V: TRBV5-1; J: TRBJ2-1; size: -; CDR3: CASSLVSGANEQFF; DNA: TGCGCCAGCAGCTTGGTATCGGGGGCGAATGAGCAGTTCTTC
D: -; V: TRBV11-2; J: TRBJ2-7; size: -; CDR3: CASSLGGAIYEQYF; DNA: TGTGCCAGCAGTTTAGGCGGGGCAATATACGAGCAGTACTTC
D: -; V: TRBV4-3; J: TRBJ2-2; size: many; CDR3: CASSQELSLARELFF; DNA: TGCGCCAGCAGCCAAGAGTTAAGTTTAGCTCGGGAGCTGTTTTTT
D: TRBD2; V: TRBV6-5; J: TRBJ2-1; size: many; CDR3: CASSQREIYNEQFF; DNA: TGTGCCAGCAGTCAGCGGGAGATCTACAATGAGCAGTTCTTC
D: -; V: TRBV5-4; J: TRBJ2-7; size: -; CDR3: CASSFVGREQYF; DNA: TGTGCCAGCAGCTTCGTTGGCCGCGAGCAGTACTTC
D: -; V: TRBV5-1; J: TRBJ2-3; size: many; CDR3: CASSLDNTDTQYF; DNA: TGCGCCAGCAGCTTGGACAACACAGATACGCAGTATTTT
D: -; V: TRBV6-5; J: TRBJ1-6; size: many; CDR3: CASSYSRGEPLHF; DNA: TGTGCCAGCAGTTACTCGCGGGGGGAGCCCCTCCACTTT
D: TRBD1; V: TRBV19; J: TRBJ2-3; size: few; CDR3: CASSMTGSTDTQYF; DNA: TGTGCCAGTAGTATGACAGGGAGCACAGATACGCAGTATTTT
D: -; V: TRBV10-3; J: TRBJ2-3; size: few; CDR3: CAISHGRIGDTQYF; DNA: TGTGCCATCAGTCACGGGAGAATTGGGGATACGCAGTATTTT
D: -; V: TRBV11-2; J: TRBJ2-1; size: -; CDR3: CANSLGFGSYNEQFF; DNA: TGTGCCAACAGCTTAGGCTTTGGCTCCTACAATGAGCAGTTCTTC
D: TRBD2; V: TRBV5-8; J: TRBJ2-3; size: -; CDR3: CASSRYNGLAGVTDMQYF; DNA: TGTGCCAGCAGTCGCTATAACGGACTAGCGGGAGTGACAGATATGCAATATTTT
D: -; V: TRBV2; J: TRBJ1-1; size: -; CDR3: CASSETVLNTEAFF; DNA: TGTGCCAGCAGTGAAACGGTGCTGAACACTGAAGCTTTCTTT
D: -; V: TRBV6-5; J: TRBJ2-3; size: -; CDR3: CASSYSGSSTDTQYF; DNA: TGTGCCAGCAGTTACTCCGGTTCCAGCACAGATACGCAGTATTTT
D: -; V: TRBV25-1; J: TRBJ2-3; size: -; CDR3: CASCDGGTDTQYF; DNA: TGTGCCAGCTGTGACGGGGGTACAGATACGCAGTATTTT
D: -; V: TRBV14; J: TRBJ2-2; size: many; CDR3: CASSLRTSSHSTTGELFF; DNA: TGTGCCAGCAGCTTAAGGACATCGAGCCACTCTACCACCGGGGAGCTGTTTTTT
D: -; V: TRBV6-5; J: TRBJ1-4; size: many; CDR3: CASKGGFGEKLFF; DNA: TGTGCCTCCAAGGGGGGGTTTGGGGAAAAACTGTTTTTT
D: TRBD2; V: TRBV29-1; J: TRBJ2-3; size: -; CDR3: CIIELSGGYTDTQYF; DNA: TGCATCATTGAGCTGTCCGGGGGGTACACAGATACGCAGTATTTT
D: TRBD1; V: TRBV12-3/TRBV12-4; J: TRBJ2-2; size: -; CDR3: CVSSQRPTGVAGELFF; DNA: TGTGTCAGCAGTCAGCGGCCGACAGGGGTGGCCGGGGAGCTGTTTTTT
D: TRBD2; V: TRBV6-6; J: TRBJ2-7; size: -; CDR3: CASSYSDSGSGSYEHYF; DNA: TGTGCCAGCAGTTACTCCGACAGTGGCAGCGGGAGCTACGAGCATTACTTC
D: TRBD2; V: TRBV12-3/TRBV12-4; J: TRBJ2-2; size: -; CDR3: CANSLELAGGITGELFF; DNA: TGTGCCAACAGTTTAGAACTAGCGGGAGGGATCACCGGGGAGCTGTTTTTT
D: TRBD2; V: TRBV6-5; J: TRBJ2-1; size: many; CDR3: CASSYSYSGSSYNEQFF; DNA: TGTGCCAGCAGTTACTCGTATAGCGGGAGCTCCTACAATGAGCAGTTCTTC
D: TRBD1; V: TRBV5-6; J: TRBJ1-1; size: -; CDR3: CASSSGQGACAFF; DNA: TGTGCCAGCAGCTCGGGACAGGGGGCCTGCGCTTTCTTT
D: -; V: TRBV11-2; J: TRBJ1-4; size: -; CDR3: CASSLVWGSNDEKLFF; DNA: TGTGCCAGCAGCTTAGTCTGGGGCAGCAATGATGAAAAACTGTTTTTT
D: -; V: TRBV11-1; J: TRBJ2-2; size: many; CDR3: CASSLAPGTEVGELFF; DNA: TGTGCCAGCAGCTTAGCCCCGGGAACCGAGGTGGGGGAGCTGTTTTTT
D: TRBD1; V: TRBV6-1; J: TRBJ1-1; size: many; CDR3: CASSESDRVGGTEAFF; DNA: TGTGCCAGCAGTGAGTCGGACAGGGTGGGCGGCACTGAAGCTTTCTTT
D: -; V: TRBV12-3/TRBV12-4; J: TRBJ1-2; size: many; CDR3: CASSQGVYGYTF; DNA: TGTGCCAGCAGTCAAGGGGTTTATGGCTACACCTTC
D: TRBD2; V: TRBV5-1; J: TRBJ2-1; size: -; CDR3: CASSLVAGGVNDQFF; DNA: TGCGCCAGCAGCTTGGTGGCGGGAGGGGTAAATGATCAGTTCTTC
D: -; V: TRBV4-1; J: TRBJ2-1; size: many; CDR3: CASSQDSDHGNEQFF; DNA: TGCGCCAGCAGCCAAGATTCTGACCATGGAAATGAGCAGTTCTTC
D: -; V: TRBV15; J: TRBJ2-2; size: -; CDR3: CATSSRRVSGELFF; DNA: TGTGCCACCAGCTCCCGGCGGGTATCCGGGGAGCTGTTTTTT
D: -; V: TRBV11-2; J: TRBJ2-7; size: -; CDR3: CASRPTEGLHEQYF; DNA: TGTGCCAGCAGACCGACGGAGGGACTCCACGAGCAGTACTTC